Listed below are T cell receptor beta chains from one sample, sequenced in a study of blood T cell repertoires in COVID-19. Profiling relied on immunoSEQ multiplex PCR, and the TCRdb table lists in-frame clones only, not all of them. The repertoire includes fewer than 110,000 clones, around four fifths of them detected once, and around 12% sits in the top ten. Sequenced sample: peripheral blood. The receptors stem from a human donor in a cohort sampled during active COVID-19. CDR3s include the opening cysteine and the closing phenylalanine or tryptophan. The D gene is left open where the match is weak. Clone sizes are given selectively: once, few, many, or a class where the clone is expanded.

v_call: TRBV12-3/TRBV12-4
d_call: -
clone_size: -
j_call: TRBJ2-7
cdr3_nt: TGTGCCAGCAGTTTAAGGGGGTACGAGCAGTACTTC
cdr3_aa: CASSLRGYEQYF

v_call: TRBV19
d_call: TRBD1
clone_size: -
j_call: TRBJ1-1
cdr3_nt: TGTGCCAGTAGTATAGCAGGACAGGGAAACACTGAAGCTTTCTTT
cdr3_aa: CASSIAGQGNTEAFF

v_call: TRBV9
d_call: TRBD1
clone_size: -
j_call: TRBJ1-6
cdr3_nt: TGTGCCAGCAGCGTAGGATTGGCAGGGGGGAGGCATTCACCCCTCCACTTT
cdr3_aa: CASSVGLAGGRHSPLHF

v_call: TRBV12-3/TRBV12-4
d_call: -
clone_size: -
j_call: TRBJ2-3
cdr3_nt: TGTGCCAGCAGTCCAGAGTCCCTAGCGCAGTATTTT
cdr3_aa: CASSPESLAQYF

v_call: TRBV19
d_call: -
clone_size: -
j_call: TRBJ1-1
cdr3_nt: TGTGCCAGTGGGACTTTCGAAGCTTTCTTT
cdr3_aa: CASGTFEAFF

v_call: TRBV7-2
d_call: TRBD1
clone_size: -
j_call: TRBJ1-6
cdr3_nt: TGTGCCAGCAGCTTAGGGGGGACAGGGTCGGGATCACCCCTCCACTTT
cdr3_aa: CASSLGGTGSGSPLHF

v_call: TRBV6-4
d_call: -
clone_size: -
j_call: TRBJ1-4
cdr3_nt: TGTGCCAGCAGTTACAACACTATGAATGAAAAACTGTTTTTT
cdr3_aa: CASSYNTMNEKLFF

v_call: TRBV28
d_call: TRBD2
clone_size: -
j_call: TRBJ2-7
cdr3_nt: TGTGCCAGCAGTTTTTACCCGACTAGCGGAACCTACGAGCAGTACTTC
cdr3_aa: CASSFYPTSGTYEQYF

v_call: TRBV3-1/TRBV3-2
d_call: TRBD1
clone_size: -
j_call: TRBJ2-2
cdr3_nt: TGTGCCAGCAGCCAAAAGGGCGTCAGGGGGTCCGGGGAGCTGTTTTTT
cdr3_aa: CASSQKGVRGSGELFF

v_call: TRBV28
d_call: -
clone_size: -
j_call: TRBJ1-1
cdr3_nt: TGTGCCAGCAGTTCGTACACTGAAGCTTTCTTT
cdr3_aa: CASSSYTEAFF

v_call: TRBV6-2/TRBV6-3
d_call: -
clone_size: -
j_call: TRBJ1-2
cdr3_nt: TGTGCCAGCAGTTACTCGCGACAGCAATATGGCTACACCTTC
cdr3_aa: CASSYSRQQYGYTF

v_call: TRBV15
d_call: -
clone_size: -
j_call: TRBJ1-2
cdr3_nt: TGTGCCACCAGCAGATCCACGGAGGGCTACACCTTC
cdr3_aa: CATSRSTEGYTF

v_call: TRBV12-3/TRBV12-4
d_call: -
clone_size: -
j_call: TRBJ1-2
cdr3_nt: TGTGCCAGCAGCCCTGACAGGTATTATGGCTACACCTTC
cdr3_aa: CASSPDRYYGYTF

v_call: TRBV3-1/TRBV3-2
d_call: -
clone_size: -
j_call: TRBJ1-2
cdr3_nt: TGTGCCAGCAGCGGGGGCGGATTTAACTATGGCTACACCTTC
cdr3_aa: CASSGGGFNYGYTF

v_call: TRBV15
d_call: TRBD1
clone_size: -
j_call: TRBJ2-3
cdr3_nt: TGTGCCACCAGCTCACGACAGGGTTTAACAGATACGCAGTATTTT
cdr3_aa: CATSSRQGLTDTQYF

v_call: TRBV6-6
d_call: TRBD1
clone_size: few
j_call: TRBJ2-2
cdr3_nt: TGTGCCAGCTTCTGGCAGGGGGCAAGCACCGGGGAGCTGTTTTTT
cdr3_aa: CASFWQGASTGELFF

v_call: TRBV10-3
d_call: TRBD1
clone_size: -
j_call: TRBJ1-1
cdr3_nt: TGTGCCATCAGTGAGATGAGGGGGCGGAACACTGAAGCTTTCTTT
cdr3_aa: CAISEMRGRNTEAFF